This is a list of T cell receptor beta chains from one sample in a study of blood T cell repertoires in COVID-19. The data were produced by immunoSEQ multiplex PCR, yet TCRdb's version contains in-frame clones alone and is incomplete. The table lists some 100,000 clones, 88% of them singletons. Material: peripheral blood. These receptors all stem from a man in his fifties with COVID-19, enrolled during active disease. Each CDR3 is given with its conserved first and last residue. Only part of the rows carry a size: once, few, many, or a class if the clone is expanded.

>TRBJ2-2|TRBV3-1/TRBV3-2|NA
CASSHHDRDTGELFF
>TRBJ1-1|TRBV27|NA
CASSFHSQNTEAFF
>TRBJ1-2|TRBV29-1|NA
CSVEGAPYGYTF
>TRBJ1-1|TRBV11-2|NA
CASSSQGAMNTEAFF
>TRBJ2-2|TRBV4-1|NA
CASSRLAGGPGTGELFF
>TRBJ2-7|TRBV21-1|NA
CANPGQAPESGQYF
>TRBJ1-1|TRBV3-1/TRBV3-2|NA
CASSLLRGSEAFF
>TRBJ1-4|TRBV5-5|NA
CASSRDTKSATNEKLFF
>TRBJ2-1|TRBV30|few
CACSFGGRYNEQFF
>TRBJ2-7|TRBV21-1|NA
CASSSGGADEQYF
>TRBJ2-3|TRBV30|NA
CAWSVGQGGTDTQYF
>TRBJ2-1|TRBV19|NA
CASTRAGAYEQFF
>TRBJ2-2|TRBV18|NA
CASSPASGGHNTGELFF
>TRBJ2-3|TRBV5-4|NA
CASSLGSGGRGDTQYF
>TRBJ1-3|TRBV11-2|once
CASSLGLGSTYSGNTIYF
>TRBJ1-2|TRBV27|NA
CASSFKGASYGYTF
>TRBJ1-1|TRBV30|NA
CAWSVRRGGAEAFF
>TRBJ2-1|TRBV6-4|NA
CASNQGQYNEQFF
>TRBJ1-5|TRBV7-8|few
CASSPHQGLNQPQHF
>TRBJ2-7|TRBV9|NA
CASSPGQGGYEQYF
>TRBJ1-1|TRBV30|NA
CAWLPSDRWNTEAFF
>TRBJ1-2|TRBV7-9|few
CASRNDTIGRGYTF
>TRBJ1-3|TRBV15|NA
CATSRDRQGAFSSSGNTIYF